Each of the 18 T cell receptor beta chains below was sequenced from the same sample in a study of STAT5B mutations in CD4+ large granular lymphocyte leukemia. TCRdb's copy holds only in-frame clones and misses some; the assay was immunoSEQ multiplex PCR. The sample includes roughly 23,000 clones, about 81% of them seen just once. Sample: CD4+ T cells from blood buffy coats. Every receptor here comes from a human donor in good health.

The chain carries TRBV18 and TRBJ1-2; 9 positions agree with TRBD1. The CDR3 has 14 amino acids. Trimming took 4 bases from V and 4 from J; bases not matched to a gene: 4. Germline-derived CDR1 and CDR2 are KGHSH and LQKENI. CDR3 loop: CASSLGTGTYGYTF. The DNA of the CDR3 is TGTGCCAGCTCACTTGGGACAGGGACCTATGGCTACACCTTC.

CDR3 DNA: TGTGCCAGCAGTTTGGGGCAGGGGGCGAGGGAGACCCAGTACTTC. Protein product: CASSLGQGARETQYF. The V call is TRBV27, the J call TRBJ2-5; 8 nucleotides match TRBD1. The trim removed 3 bases at V and 5 bases at J, leaving 8 bases unmatched. Germline V gives CDR1 MNHEY, CDR2 SMNVEV (reference sequence). The CDR3 runs 15 residues.

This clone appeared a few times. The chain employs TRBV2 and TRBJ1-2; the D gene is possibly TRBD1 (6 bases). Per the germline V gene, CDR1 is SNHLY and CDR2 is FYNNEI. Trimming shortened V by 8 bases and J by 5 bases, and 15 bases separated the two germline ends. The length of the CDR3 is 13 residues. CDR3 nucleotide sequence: TGTGCCAGCGGTTCGGACAGCCTTTATGGCTACACCTTC. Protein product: CASGSDSLYGYTF.

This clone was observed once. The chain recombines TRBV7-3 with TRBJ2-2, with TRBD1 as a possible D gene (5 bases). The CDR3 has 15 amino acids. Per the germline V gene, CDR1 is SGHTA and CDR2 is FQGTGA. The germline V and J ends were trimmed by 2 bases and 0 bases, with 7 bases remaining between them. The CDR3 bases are TGTGCCAGCAGCTTAGGCAGGGCGAACACCGGGGAGCTGTTTTTT. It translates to CASSLGRANTGELFF. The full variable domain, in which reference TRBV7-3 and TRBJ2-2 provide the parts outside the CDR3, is GAGVSQTPSNKVTEKGKYVELRCDPISGHTALYWYRQSLGQGPEFLIYFQGTGAADDSGLPNDRFFAVRPEGSVSTLKIQRTERGDSAVYLCASSLGRANTGELFFGEGSRLTVL.

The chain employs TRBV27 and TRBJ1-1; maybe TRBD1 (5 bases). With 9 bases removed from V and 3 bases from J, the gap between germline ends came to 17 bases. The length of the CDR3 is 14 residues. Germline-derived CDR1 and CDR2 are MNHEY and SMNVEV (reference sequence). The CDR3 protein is CASLRDGGDTEAFF. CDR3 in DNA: TGTGCCAGTCTAAGGGACGGAGGGGACACTGAAGCTTTCTTT.

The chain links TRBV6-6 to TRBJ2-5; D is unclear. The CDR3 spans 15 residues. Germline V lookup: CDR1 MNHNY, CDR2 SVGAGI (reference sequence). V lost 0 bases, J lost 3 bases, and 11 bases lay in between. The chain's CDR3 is CASSYSFNGKETQYF. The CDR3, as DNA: TGTGCCAGCAGTTACTCTTTTAACGGAAAAGAGACCCAGTACTTC.

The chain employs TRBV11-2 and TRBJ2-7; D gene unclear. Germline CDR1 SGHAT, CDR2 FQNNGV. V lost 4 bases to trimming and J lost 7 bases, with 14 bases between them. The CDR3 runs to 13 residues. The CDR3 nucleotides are TGTGCCAGCAGCTCCGGGCCCGCTTGGGAGCAGTACTTC. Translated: CASSSGPAWEQYF. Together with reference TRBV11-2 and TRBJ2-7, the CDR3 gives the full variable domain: EAGVAQSPRYKIIEKRQSVAFWCNPISGHATLYWYQQILGQGPKLLIQFQNNGVVDDSQLPKDRFSAERLKGVDSTLKIQPAKLEDSAVYLCASSSGPAWEQYFGPGTRLTVT.

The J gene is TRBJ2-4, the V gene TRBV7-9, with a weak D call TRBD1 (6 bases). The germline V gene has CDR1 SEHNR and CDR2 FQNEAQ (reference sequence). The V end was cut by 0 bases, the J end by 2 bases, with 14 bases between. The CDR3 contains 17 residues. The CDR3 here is CASSLAGRGRTKNIQYF. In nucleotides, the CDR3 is TGTGCCAGCAGCTTAGCGGGCAGGGGTAGAACCAAAAACATTCAGTACTTC.

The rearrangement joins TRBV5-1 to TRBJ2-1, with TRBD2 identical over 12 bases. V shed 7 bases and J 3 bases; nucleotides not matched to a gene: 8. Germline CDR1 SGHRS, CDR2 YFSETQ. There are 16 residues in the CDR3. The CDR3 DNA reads TGCGCCAGCTGCCCGACTAGCGGGGGATACTACAATGAGCAGTTCTTC. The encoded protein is CASCPTSGGYYNEQFF.

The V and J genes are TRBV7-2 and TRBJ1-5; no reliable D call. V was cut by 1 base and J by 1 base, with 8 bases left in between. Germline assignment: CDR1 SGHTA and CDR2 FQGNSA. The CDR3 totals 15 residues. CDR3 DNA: TGTGCCAGCAGCTTAGACGGGGTAAGCAATCAGCCCCAGCATTTT. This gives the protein CASSLDGVSNQPQHF.

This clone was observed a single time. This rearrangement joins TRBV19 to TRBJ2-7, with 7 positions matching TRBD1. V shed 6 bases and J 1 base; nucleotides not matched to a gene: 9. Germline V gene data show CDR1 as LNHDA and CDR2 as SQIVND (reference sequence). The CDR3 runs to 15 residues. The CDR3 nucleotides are TGTGCCAGTAGCTCAGACTCACAGGGGTCCTACGAGCAGTACTTC. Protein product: CASSSDSQGSYEQYF.

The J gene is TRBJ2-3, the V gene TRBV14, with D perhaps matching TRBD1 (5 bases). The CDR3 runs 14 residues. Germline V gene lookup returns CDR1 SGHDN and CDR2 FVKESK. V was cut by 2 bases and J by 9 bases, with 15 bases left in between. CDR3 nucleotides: TGTGCCAGCAGCCAACGACAGCCACCGTACACGCAGTATTTT. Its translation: CASSQRQPPYTQYF.

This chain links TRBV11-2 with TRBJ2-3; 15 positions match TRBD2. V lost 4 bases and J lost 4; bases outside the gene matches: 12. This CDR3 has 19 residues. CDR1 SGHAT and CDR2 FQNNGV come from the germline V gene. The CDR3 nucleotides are TGTGCCAGCAGCTCTCCGGGACTAGCGGGAGGCCGGGGAGCAGATACGCAGTATTTT. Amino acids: CASSSPGLAGGRGADTQYF.

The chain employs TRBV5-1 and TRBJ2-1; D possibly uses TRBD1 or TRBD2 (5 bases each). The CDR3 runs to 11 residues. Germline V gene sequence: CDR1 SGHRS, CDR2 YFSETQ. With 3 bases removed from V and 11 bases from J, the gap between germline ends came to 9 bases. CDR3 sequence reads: CASSYPGQQFF. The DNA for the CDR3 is TGCGCCAGCAGCTACCCGGGACAGCAGTTCTTC. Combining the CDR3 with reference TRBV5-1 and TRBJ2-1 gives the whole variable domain KAGVTQTPRYLIKTRGQQVTLSCSPISGHRSVSWYQQTPGQGLQFLFEYFSETQRNKGNFPGRFSGRQFSNSRSEMNVSTLELGDSALYLCASSYPGQQFFGPGTRLTVL.

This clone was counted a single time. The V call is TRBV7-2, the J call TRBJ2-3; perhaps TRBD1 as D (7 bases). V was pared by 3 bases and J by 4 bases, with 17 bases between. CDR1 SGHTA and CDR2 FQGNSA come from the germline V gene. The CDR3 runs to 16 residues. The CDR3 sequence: CASSFWGRGEADTQYF. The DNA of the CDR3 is TGTGCCAGCAGCTTCTGGGGCAGGGGGGAGGCAGATACGCAGTATTTT.

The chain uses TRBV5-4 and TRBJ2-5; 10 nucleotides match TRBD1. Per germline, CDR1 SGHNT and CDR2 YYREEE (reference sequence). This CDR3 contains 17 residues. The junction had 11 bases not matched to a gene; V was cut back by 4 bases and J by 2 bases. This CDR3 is CASSGPGTGVRQETQYF. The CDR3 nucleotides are TGTGCCAGCAGCGGACCCGGGACAGGGGTTAGGCAAGAGACCCAGTACTTC.

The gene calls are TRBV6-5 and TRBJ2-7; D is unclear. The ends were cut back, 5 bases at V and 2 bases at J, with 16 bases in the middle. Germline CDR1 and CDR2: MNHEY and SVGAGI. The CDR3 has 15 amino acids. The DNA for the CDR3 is TGTGCCAGCAGTACTCCTCTAGGATCTACCTACGAGCAGTACTTC. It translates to CASSTPLGSTYEQYF.

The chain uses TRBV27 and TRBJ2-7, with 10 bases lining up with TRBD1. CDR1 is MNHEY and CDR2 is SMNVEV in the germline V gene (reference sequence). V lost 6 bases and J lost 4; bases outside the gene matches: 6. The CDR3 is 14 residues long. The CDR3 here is CASRTGQGIYEQYF. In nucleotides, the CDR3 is TGTGCCAGCAGGACGGGACAGGGGATTTACGAGCAGTACTTC.